A single sample gave rise to the 17 T cell receptor beta chains below, sequenced in a study of Graves' ophthalmopathy and Graves' hyperthyroidism. The authors amplified TCR beta CDR3 regions from RNA transcripts. The first-round RT-PCR employed HTBI primers together with the Qiagen OneStep RT-PCR kit. A multiplex PCR was then performed as the second round. MiXCR was run by TCRdb on the multiplex PCR reads, yielding one entry per CDR3 protein. The data show about 740,000 distinct CDR3 sequences, roughly 40% seen once. Sample: peripheral blood. These receptor sequences come from an adult man with Graves' ophthalmopathy.

In the case of this clonotype: The missing conserved phenylalanine or tryptophan at the end of this CDR3 makes a read error likely. The DNA is omitted, as the CDR3 cannot be located on it reliably, and the CDR3 follows TCRdb's listing. The chain recombines TRBV15 with TRBJ2-5; the table's TRBD1 call for D was not verified on the DNA. The CDR3 sequence runs 9 residues, both termini included. CDR1 and CDR2 (germline): LNHNV, YYDKDF (reference sequence). The CDR3 is CATSRDGHR.

This clonotype was observed many times. The chain links TRBV29-1 to TRBJ2-5; D possibly corresponds to TRBD1 (5 bases). Per the germline V gene, CDR1 is SQVTM and CDR2 is ANQGSEA. V dropped 4 bases and J dropped 5 bases, with 14 bases sitting between them. There are 13 residues in the CDR3. The CDR3: CSVVRDIGETQYF. CDR3 nucleotide sequence: TGCAGCGTTGTCAGGGATATTGGGGAGACCCAGTACTTC. Looking up the rest from reference TRBV29-1 and TRBJ2-5 gives the full variable domain: SAVISQKPSRDICQRGTSLTIQCQVDSQVTMMFWYRQQPGQSLTLIATANQGSEATYESGFVIDKFPISRPNLTFSTLTVSNMSPEDSSIYLCSVVRDIGETQYFGPGTRLLVL.

As to this clonotype: One base away lies a much larger clone, so this may be a sequencing read error. The chain recombines TRBV29-1 with TRBJ2-2; 7 bases agree with TRBD1. Germline V gene lookup returns CDR1 SQVTM and CDR2 ANQGSEA. The CDR3 is 14 residues long. V dropped 7 bases and J dropped 4; count of bases not matched to a gene: 9. The CDR3 DNA reads as TGCAGCGCCGGACAGGACACGGGCACCGGGGAGCTGTTTTTT. It specifies CSAGQDTGTGELFF.

V and J are TRBV6-2 or TRBV6-3 and TRBJ1-1; D is unresolved. Germline-derived CDR1 and CDR2 are MNHEY and SVGEGT. This CDR3 region has 14 residues. Trimming removed 6 bases from V and 3 bases from J, with 14 bases in between. CDR3 sequence reads: CASRNGPRDTEAFF. In DNA, the CDR3 is TGTGCCAGCAGGAATGGCCCTCGGGACACTGAAGCTTTCTTT.

This clonotype was recorded many times. This sequence joins TRBV25-1 and TRBJ2-7, with 7 bases that match TRBD2. V lost 6 bases to trimming and J lost 1 base; unmatched junction nucleotides: 9. CDR1 and CDR2 from the germline V gene are MGHDK and SYGVNS. The CDR3 contains 15 residues. CDR3 bases: TGTGCCAGCAGCTCCCCTGGCGGGAGATCCTACGAGCAGTACTTC. Protein product: CASSSPGGRSYEQYF.

This clonotype appeared a few times. The rearrangement joins TRBV7-9 to TRBJ2-7; 10 bases are shared with TRBD1. From germline, CDR1 is SEHNR and CDR2 FQNEAQ (reference sequence). The CDR3 consists of 14 residues. Trimming cost V 1 base and J 9 bases; bases outside gene matches: 6. CDR3 sequence (DNA): TGTGCCAGCAGCTTAGGGGGACAGGGGAAAATGCAGTACTTC. Translation gives CASSLGGQGKMQYF.

The chain carries TRBV15 and TRBJ2-2; 10 bases map to TRBD1. This CDR3 region has 17 residues. Germline CDR1 and CDR2: LNHNV and YYDKDF (reference sequence). The V gene end was trimmed by 5 bases and the J gene end by 6 bases; junction bases not matched to a gene: 12. The CDR3 coding sequence is TGTGCCACCAGCCCCAAGACCGGGACAGGGGTTCCCGGGGAGCTGTTTTTT. Translation: CATSPKTGTGVPGELFF.

This rearrangement joins TRBV20-1 to TRBJ1-2; D might be TRBD1 (6 bases). Germline-derived CDR1 and CDR2 are DFQATT and SNEGSKA (reference sequence). Trimming removed 3 bases at V and 10 bases at J, with 24 bases between. The CDR3 spans 15 residues. The CDR3 sequence is CSARTLRGTDGLYTF. The CDR3 DNA reads TGCAGTGCTAGGACACTTAGGGGGACGGACGGACTCTACACCTTC.

V usage is TRBV2 and J usage is TRBJ1-5; possibly TRBD1 for D (6 bases). In germline, CDR1 is SNHLY, CDR2 FYNNEI. This CDR3 has 14 residues. Trimming stripped 7 bases from V and 3 bases from J, with 13 bases between. CDR3 coding DNA: TGTGCCAGCACCATAGGGGGGTTCAATCAGCCCCAGCATTTT. Translated: CASTIGGFNQPQHF.

This clonotype was picked up many times. V gene TRBV5-5 combines with J gene TRBJ1-2; 8 bases are shared with TRBD1. The junction had 6 bases not matched to a gene; V was cut back by 4 bases and J by 13 bases. CDR3 size: 11 residues. The germline V gene has CDR1 SGHKS and CDR2 YYEKEE (reference sequence). CDR3 sequence: CASSAQGAPTF. The CDR3 nucleotides are TGTGCCAGCAGCGCGCAGGGGGCACCCACCTTC.

The sample holds a few counts of this clonotype. The V call is TRBV4-3, the J call TRBJ2-7; 8 bases fit TRBD2. The CDR3 loop spans 15 amino acids. Germline V gene data show CDR1 as LGHNA and CDR2 as YSLEER. V lost 2 bases and J lost 2; bases outside the gene matches: 5. The CDR3 bases are TGCGCCAGCAGCCAAAATAGCGGGGCCGCCTACGAGCAGTACTTC. It yields the protein CASSQNSGAAYEQYF.

This clonotype was seen many times. This chain uses TRBV6-6 with TRBJ2-5; tentative D call: TRBD1 (6 bases). Germline CDR1 is MNHNY and CDR2 is SVGAGI (reference sequence). The CDR3 length is 16 residues. Trimming removed 7 bases from V and 7 bases from J, with 25 bases in between. CDR3 amino acids: CASNHYRDTQSRTQYF. The CDR3 bases are TGTGCCAGCAATCATTACAGGGACACCCAGTCTCGGACCCAGTACTTC.

The chain links TRBV20-1 to TRBJ2-7, with TRBD2 identical over 8 bases. The ends lost 5 bases at V and 2 bases at J; junction bases unmatched: 8. CDR1 and CDR2 (germline): DFQATT, SNEGSKA (reference sequence). The CDR3 is made up of 14 amino acids. This chain's CDR3 is CSAREGGAAYEQYF. The CDR3 DNA reads TGCAGTGCTCGGGAGGGGGGCGCTGCCTACGAGCAGTACTTC.

Regarding this clonotype: A much larger clone lies a single base off, so this may be a read error. The chain combines TRBV25-1 with TRBJ2-5; TRBD2 matches at 7 bases. The CDR3 has 15 amino acids. Germline V CDR1 and CDR2: MGHDK, SYGVNS. CDR3 DNA sequence: TGTGCCAGCAGTTACCAAACCGGGAGGCCGGAGACCCGGTACTTC. Protein product: CASSYQTGRPETRYF. Based on the CDR3 plus reference TRBV25-1 and TRBJ2-5, the full variable domain is EADIYQTPRYLVIGTGKKITLECSQTMGHDKMYWYQQDPGMELHLIHYSYGVNSTEKGDLSSESTVSRIRTEHFPLTLESARPSHTSQYLCASSYQTGRPETRYFGPGTRLLVL.

V is TRBV2 and J is TRBJ2-7; no firm D call. Germline CDR1 and CDR2: SNHLY and FYNNEI. There are 13 residues in the CDR3. V shed 6 bases and J shed 3 bases, with 12 bases lying between them. The chain's CDR3 is CASSLHSRYEQYF. The CDR3 DNA is TGTGCCAGCAGCCTTCACTCTCGCTACGAGCAGTACTTC. Filled out from reference TRBV2 and TRBJ2-7, the complete variable domain reads EPEVTQTPSHQVTQMGQEVILRCVPISNHLYFYWYRQILGQKVEFLVSFYNNEISEKSEIFDDQFSVERPDGSNFTLKIRSTKLEDSAMYFCASSLHSRYEQYFGPGTRLTVT.

The genes are TRBV29-1 and TRBJ2-2, with 8 bases that match TRBD2. The CDR3 totals 15 residues. CDR1 and CDR2 from the germline V gene are SQVTM and ANQGSEA. The CDR3: CAAITGSGRTGELFF. CDR3 DNA: TGCGCAGCTATCACGGGGAGCGGGAGAACCGGGGAGCTGTTTTTT.

About this clonotype itself: One junction end disagrees with the germline gene, perhaps due to a read error. V is TRBV10-2 and J is TRBJ2-5, with D hard to call. The germline CDR1 and CDR2 sequences are WSHSY and SAAADI. This CDR3 comprises 14 residues. DNA for the CDR3: TGTGCCAGCACCTCATCCTATCGCAAAGAGACCCAGTACTTC. Translating gives CASTSSYRKETQYF.